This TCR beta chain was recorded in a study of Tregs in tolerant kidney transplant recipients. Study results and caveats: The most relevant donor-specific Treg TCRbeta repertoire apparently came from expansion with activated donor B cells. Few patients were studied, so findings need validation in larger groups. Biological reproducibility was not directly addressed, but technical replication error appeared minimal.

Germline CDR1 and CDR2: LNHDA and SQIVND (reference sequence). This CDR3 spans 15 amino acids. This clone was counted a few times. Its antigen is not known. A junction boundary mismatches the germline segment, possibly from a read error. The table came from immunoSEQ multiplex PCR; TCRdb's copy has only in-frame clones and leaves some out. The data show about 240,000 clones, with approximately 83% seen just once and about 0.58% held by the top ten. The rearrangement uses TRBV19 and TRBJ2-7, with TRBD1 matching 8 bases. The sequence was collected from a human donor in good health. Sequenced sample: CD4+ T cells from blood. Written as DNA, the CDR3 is TGTGCCAGTAGTTTAGACAGGGGCCGGACCTACGAGCAGTACTTC. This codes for CASSLDRGRTYEQYF.